The 31 T cell receptor beta chains presented below share a single source sample, sequenced in a study of blood T cells in healthy people across ages. PCR was performed a second time for roughly 7 to 11 cycles using a sample-barcoded 5' primer and a J-beta primer mix. Via MiXCR, TCRdb re-called the 5' RACE reads, giving one row per CDR3 protein. The table lists roughly 700,000 distinct CDR3 sequences, about 52% of them singletons. What was sequenced was blood. These TCRs come from a woman in her sixties or seventies in good health.

This clonotype was counted a few times. This chain joins TRBV4-3 and TRBJ2-1; the D gene is possibly TRBD1 (7 bases). The CDR3 covers 17 residues. The V end was cut by 0 bases, the J end by 5 bases, with 17 bases between. Germline CDR1 and CDR2: LGHNA and YSLEER. CDR3 region: CASSQDSSQGEDNEQFF. The CDR3 nucleotides read TGCGCCAGCAGCCAAGACAGTTCGCAGGGGGAGGACAATGAGCAGTTCTTC.

The CDR3 protein is CASSFEGRGYEQYF. The CDR3 DNA reads TGTGCCAGCAGTTTTGAGGGAAGAGGCTACGAGCAGTACTTC. The rearrangement uses TRBV28 and TRBJ2-7; the D gene is possibly TRBD2 (5 bases). CDR1 MDHEN and CDR2 SYDVKM come from the germline V gene. The CDR3 has 14 residues. V lost 3 bases and J lost 3, with 12 bases in between. The entire variable domain, with the rest obtained from reference TRBV28 and TRBJ2-7, is as follows: DVKVTQSSRYLVKRTGEKVFLECVQDMDHENMFWYRQDPGLGLRLIYFSYDVKMKEKGDIPEGYSVSREKKERFSLILESASTNQTSMYLCASSFEGRGYEQYFGPGTRLTVT.

The CDR3 loop reads CAWRARGRNTGELFF. The CDR3 coding sequence is TGTGCCTGGAGGGCCCGGGGACGGAACACCGGGGAGCTGTTTTTT. The rearrangement joins TRBV30 to TRBJ2-2, with D perhaps being TRBD1 or TRBD2 (5 bases each). Per the germline V gene, CDR1 is GTSNPN and CDR2 is SVGIG (reference sequence). Trimming shortened V by 3 bases and J by 1 base, and 12 bases separated the two germline ends. This CDR3 contains 15 residues.

This chain connects TRBV19 to TRBJ2-6, with no clear D. The ends were cut back, 10 bases at V and 0 bases at J, with 7 bases in the middle. The CDR3 length is 13 residues. Germline CDR1 LNHDA, CDR2 SQIVND (reference sequence). CDR3 bases: TGTGCCACCCAGGACTCTGGGGCCAACGTCCTGACTTTC. This codes for CATQDSGANVLTF.

The rearrangement joins TRBV5-6 to TRBJ1-6; 10 bases align to TRBD1. CDR1 SGHDT and CDR2 YYEEEE come from the germline V gene. The CDR3 has 15 residues. V lost 3 bases and J lost 10; bases outside the gene matches: 7. This CDR3 is CASSSPGQGRSPLHF. Here the CDR3 DNA reads TGTGCCAGCAGCTCCCCGGGACAGGGGAGATCACCCCTCCACTTT.

The rearrangement links TRBV27 to TRBJ1-5, with unresolved D. The germline V gene encodes CDR1 MNHEY and CDR2 SMNVEV (reference sequence). The CDR3 runs 15 residues. V gave up 0 bases and J gave up 1 base, with 7 bases separating them. CDR3 amino acids: CASSLSLGSNQPQHF. CDR3 DNA: TGTGCCAGCAGTTTATCCCTGGGGAGCAATCAGCCCCAGCATTTT.

In its sample, this clonotype was seen a few times. The CDR3 region is CAIRPTGVSNEKLFF. CDR3 DNA: TGTGCCATCAGGCCCACAGGGGTTTCTAATGAAAAACTGTTTTTT. The V and J genes are TRBV10-3 and TRBJ1-4; TRBD1 aligns across 7 bases. The V segment lost 6 bases and the J segment 3 bases; nucleotides outside the gene matches: 7. The length of the CDR3 is 15 residues. CDR1 is ENHRY and CDR2 is SYGVKD in the germline V gene.

The rearrangement joins TRBV6-2 or TRBV6-3 to TRBJ2-2; D call uncertain. Germline V gives CDR1 MNHEY, CDR2 SVGEGT. Trimming stripped 2 bases from V and 3 bases from J, with 7 bases between. The CDR3 is made up of 14 amino acids. The CDR3 protein is CASSYLSDTGELFF. DNA for the CDR3: TGTGCCAGCAGTTACCTCTCTGACACCGGGGAGCTGTTTTTT.

The gene calls are TRBV6-5 and TRBJ1-1; TRBD1 aligns across 7 bases. The germline V gene has CDR1 MNHEY and CDR2 SVGAGI. This CDR3 comprises 15 residues. Losses at the gene ends were 6 bases for V and 4 bases for J; bases not matched to a gene: 11. The CDR3 loop reads CASSPRGGAFTEAFF. The DNA of the CDR3 is TGTGCCAGCAGCCCCAGGGGGGGCGCTTTCACTGAAGCTTTCTTT.

In its sample, this clonotype was seen a few times. The chain carries TRBV18 and TRBJ2-1, with D uncertain. V was trimmed by 3 bases and J by 3 bases, leaving 12 bases between them. CDR3 size: 15 residues. Germline CDR1 KGHSH, CDR2 LQKENI. The CDR3 DNA reads as TGTGCCAGCTCACCTGGACCCGGAGTCTACAATGAGCAGTTCTTC. Amino acids: CASSPGPGVYNEQFF.

CDR3 coding DNA: TGTGCCAGCAGACCAGGGATCGGTGGCTACACCTTC. Translation: CASRPGIGGYTF. The rearrangement uses TRBV7-9 and TRBJ1-2; possible D gene TRBD1, 5 bases. The V gene's germline CDR1 is SEHNR and CDR2 FQNEAQ (reference sequence). CDR3 length equals 12 residues. The V end was cut by 6 bases, the J end by 7 bases, with 12 bases between.

This chain uses TRBV20-1 with TRBJ2-1; 13 bases are a match to TRBD2. The CDR3 consists of 18 residues. Per germline, CDR1 DFQATT and CDR2 SNEGSKA (reference sequence). J gave up 2 bases and V 4 bases, and 11 bases lay outside the gene matches. The CDR3 is CSATRLAGGPLTYNEQFF. The CDR3 DNA reads as TGCAGTGCTACCCGACTAGCGGGAGGACCCCTAACCTACAATGAGCAGTTCTTC.

The chain couples TRBV2 to TRBJ1-5; weak D call: TRBD1 (5 bases). There are 16 residues in the CDR3. Germline values: CDR1 SNHLY, CDR2 FYNNEI. V dropped 1 base and J dropped 0 bases, with 10 bases sitting between them. The CDR3 region is CASSEGQGYSNQPQHF. The CDR3 bases are TGTGCCAGCAGTGAAGGCCAGGGATATAGCAATCAGCCCCAGCATTTT.

This chain joins TRBV10-3 and TRBJ2-3; D remains unclear. Germline V gene lookup returns CDR1 ENHRY and CDR2 SYGVKD. The V end was cut by 2 bases, the J end by 2 bases, with 14 bases between. This CDR3 has 16 amino acids. The DNA of the CDR3 is TGTGCCATCAGTGAGGGGTACCCAACTTACACAGATACGCAGTATTTT. This gives the protein CAISEGYPTYTDTQYF.

Here the CDR3 reads CASSYSNREYGHYGYTF. Written as DNA, the CDR3 is TGTGCCAGCAGTTACTCGAACAGGGAGTACGGGCACTATGGCTACACCTTC. This chain joins TRBV28 and TRBJ1-2, with a tentative D call TRBD1 (6 bases). The CDR3 length is 17 residues. The V gene's germline CDR1 is MDHEN and CDR2 SYDVKM. Trimming left V 4 bases short and J 3 bases short, with 21 bases between.

This clonotype was recorded a few times. The V call is TRBV27, the J call TRBJ1-2; D gene ambiguous. The CDR3 extends over 13 amino acids. Germline CDR1 and CDR2: MNHEY and SMNVEV (reference sequence). With 3 bases removed from V and 4 bases from J, the gap between germline ends came to 9 bases. The CDR3 DNA follows: TGTGCCAGCAGTTTCCGGGTCGGCTATGGCTACACCTTC. As protein: CASSFRVGYGYTF.

The chain uses TRBV20-1 and TRBJ1-1, with D tentatively TRBD1 (5 bases). The V end was cut by 6 bases, the J end by 4 bases, with 15 bases between. The CDR3 extends over 13 amino acids. CDR1 and CDR2 (germline): DFQATT, SNEGSKA (reference sequence). CDR3 sequence (DNA): TGCAGTGCGCCGACAGAGTTGGCCACTGAAGCTTTCTTT. Translation gives CSAPTELATEAFF.

The chain couples TRBV7-2 to TRBJ2-7; D tentatively fits TRBD1 or TRBD2 (6 bases each). The ends were cut back, 3 bases at V and 0 bases at J, with 9 bases in the middle. Germline V gives CDR1 SGHTA, CDR2 FQGNSA. The CDR3 has 14 amino acids. CDR3: CASSFGGHSYEQYF. Written as DNA, the CDR3 is TGTGCCAGCAGCTTTGGGGGGCACTCCTACGAGCAGTACTTC.

Details on this clonotype: The junction departs from germline at one end; a sequencing error may be responsible. V gene TRBV4-3 combines with J gene TRBJ2-3, with 7 bases lining up with TRBD2. Germline-derived CDR1 and CDR2 are LGHNA and YSLEER. This CDR3 is built from 14 residues. CDR3 residues: CASGQGDYTDTQYF. CDR3 DNA sequence: TGCGCCAGCGGCCAAGGGGACTACACAGATACGCAGTATTTT.

V and J are TRBV12-3 or TRBV12-4 and TRBJ2-3; 9 nucleotides line up with TRBD2. The ends lost 2 bases at V and 2 bases at J; junction bases unmatched: 8. The CDR3 consists of 17 residues. CDR3 amino acids: CASSLRLASGITDTQYF. As DNA, the CDR3 is TGTGCCAGCAGTTTAAGGTTGGCTAGCGGGATCACAGATACGCAGTATTTT.

The chain has TRBV7-9 and TRBJ2-1; 7 positions match TRBD2. The CDR3 has 13 amino acids. J gave up 8 bases and V 6 bases, and 7 bases lay outside the gene matches. Looked up from germline, CDR1 is SEHNR and CDR2 is FQNEAQ (reference sequence). The CDR3: CASRSSGIDEQFF. CDR3 DNA sequence: TGTGCCAGCAGGTCTAGCGGCATCGATGAGCAGTTCTTC.

J is TRBJ2-7 and V is TRBV9, with D possibly called TRBD1 or TRBD2 (6 bases each). The V gene's germline CDR1 is SGDLS and CDR2 YYNGEE. The CDR3 spans 15 residues. Trimming shortened V by 0 bases and J by 3 bases, and 13 bases separated the two germline ends. The chain's CDR3 is CASSVAAEGGYEQYF. CDR3 nucleotide sequence: TGTGCCAGCAGCGTAGCTGCGGAGGGGGGCTACGAGCAGTACTTC.

The chain employs TRBV27 and TRBJ1-6; D is perhaps TRBD1 (5 bases). Germline V gene sequence: CDR1 MNHEY, CDR2 SMNVEV (reference sequence). V lost 11 bases and J lost 9, with 14 bases in between. The CDR3 extends over 12 amino acids. CDR3 loop: CAARSRGSPLHF. CDR3 sequence (DNA): TGTGCCGCCAGGTCGAGGGGTTCACCCCTCCACTTT.

This chain connects TRBV5-6 to TRBJ2-7; TRBD2 aligns across 7 bases. CDR1 and CDR2 from the germline V gene are SGHDT and YYEEEE. J lost 3 bases, V lost 4 bases, and 10 bases had no gene match. The CDR3 runs 15 residues. The CDR3 reads CASSPGLVEHYEQYF. The DNA of the CDR3 is TGTGCCAGCAGCCCCGGACTAGTGGAACACTACGAGCAGTACTTC.

The chain joins TRBV2 to TRBJ1-1; tentatively, D is TRBD1 (5 bases). This CDR3 has 12 amino acids. Trimming took 8 bases from V and 6 from J, leaving 13 bases between them. The germline V gene encodes CDR1 SNHLY and CDR2 FYNNEI. This CDR3 reads CASGVGDAEAFF. CDR3 in DNA: TGTGCCAGCGGGGTGGGGGACGCTGAAGCTTTCTTT. The full variable domain, with the rest looked up from reference TRBV2 and TRBJ1-1, is EPEVTQTPSHQVTQMGQEVILRCVPISNHLYFYWYRQILGQKVEFLVSFYNNEISEKSEIFDDQFSVERPDGSNFTLKIRSTKLEDSAMYFCASGVGDAEAFFGQGTRLTVV.

The V call is TRBV4-2, the J call TRBJ2-2, with D unclear. The CDR3 length is 14 residues. In germline, CDR1 is LGHNA, CDR2 YNFKEQ. Trimming cost V 4 bases and J 6 bases, with 12 bases left between them. CDR3 DNA sequence: TGTGCCAGCAGCCCGGGTATTGGACCCGGGGAGCTGTTTTTT. Its translation is CASSPGIGPGELFF.

The V gene is TRBV4-1, the J gene TRBJ2-1, with TRBD2 matching 12 bases. The V and J ends lost 0 bases and 4 bases, in that order; junction bases with no gene match: 13. Germline CDR1 MGHRA, CDR2 YSYEKL. The CDR3 is 20 amino acids. This chain's CDR3 is CASSQDQGASGRAKYNEQFF. The CDR3 bases are TGCGCCAGCAGCCAAGATCAAGGGGCTAGCGGGAGGGCCAAGTACAATGAGCAGTTCTTC.

This clonotype came up a few times. The V gene is TRBV28, the J gene TRBJ2-4; 8 nucleotides line up with TRBD1. Germline assignment: CDR1 MDHEN and CDR2 SYDVKM. V gave up 6 bases and J gave up 0 bases; unmatched junction bases: 10. The CDR3 has 17 amino acids. The CDR3 spells CASSWGTGSLAKNIQYF. DNA for the CDR3: TGTGCCAGCAGCTGGGGGACAGGCTCCTTAGCCAAAAACATTCAGTACTTC.

J is TRBJ1-3 and V is TRBV7-9; tentative D call: TRBD1 (5 bases). Trimming removed 6 bases at V and 4 bases at J, with 13 bases between. The V gene's germline CDR1 is SEHNR and CDR2 FQNEAQ (reference sequence). This CDR3 spans 14 amino acids. Here the CDR3 reads CASSYDRQGNTIYF. The CDR3, as DNA: TGTGCCAGCAGTTACGACAGACAAGGAAACACCATATATTTT.

The CDR3 bases are TGCAGCGCGGGACAGGGGGGCTACGAGCAGTACTTC. Protein product: CSAGQGGYEQYF. The V call is TRBV29-1, the J call TRBJ2-7; 11 nucleotides align to TRBD1. Looked up from germline, CDR1 is SQVTM and CDR2 is ANQGSEA. The CDR3 spans 12 residues. V gave up 7 bases and J gave up 3 bases; unmatched junction bases: 2.

The V call is TRBV9, the J call TRBJ2-7, with 7 nucleotides matching TRBD1. The CDR3 has 16 amino acids. J was trimmed by 6 bases and V by 2 bases; bases with no gene match: 14. Germline CDR1 and CDR2: SGDLS and YYNGEE. Written as DNA, the CDR3 is TGTGCCAGCAGCGTGGCCGACTATGACAGGGCCCCCGAGCAGTACTTC. This codes for CASSVADYDRAPEQYF.